This is a list of T cell receptor beta chains from one sample in a study of CXCR3-negative and CXCR3-positive naive CD8 T cells. From its re-call of the 5' RACE reads, TCRdb lists each CDR3 protein once, without DNA. The repertoire shows 75,000 to 100,000 distinct CDR3 sequences; the top ten hold around 0.82%. Specimen: naive CXCR3+ CD8+ T cells from blood. The receptor set was obtained from a human donor in good health. Some clones in this sample may be carry-over from other donors' samples. The CDR3 runs from the conserved cysteine through the conserved F or W. Fields, in order: J gene, V gene, CDR3 protein.

TRBJ2-2	TRBV5-1	CASSLTAFNTGELFF
TRBJ1-2	TRBV20-1	CSALTGIPANYGYTF
TRBJ1-2	TRBV11-2	CASSPDSRSFLYGYTF
TRBJ2-1	TRBV7-2	CATHDPLGGRASYNEQFF
TRBJ2-1	TRBV13	CASSQGGAGGNEQFF
TRBJ2-2	TRBV4-1	CASSQGLAGVGGELFF
TRBJ1-2	TRBV20-1	CSVSRPGTDHGGYTF
TRBJ1-5	TRBV20-1	CSARTEYDQPQHF
TRBJ2-7	TRBV29-1	CSVEDGSYEQYF
TRBJ2-1	TRBV13	CASILAGGLDNEQFF
TRBJ2-2	TRBV6-5	CASSYFPRGGWDTGELFF
TRBJ2-7	TRBV18	CASSPRQGYEQYF
TRBJ1-1	TRBV6-6	CASSYSAGTGEAFF
TRBJ2-7	TRBV28	CASSLNEGGTEQYF
TRBJ2-3	TRBV28	CASTPLPQRGDTDTQYF
TRBJ2-2	TRBV28	CASTNSGVRLAGTGTNTGELFF
TRBJ2-3	TRBV27	CASSSSGRTDTQYF
TRBJ2-7	TRBV2	CASSERRWDRTYEQYF
TRBJ2-7	TRBV4-1	CASSHPLTSGGADEQYF
TRBJ1-1	TRBV27	CASSLSGSMNTEAFF
TRBJ2-1	TRBV6-2/TRBV6-3	CASSYSGSNHEQFF
TRBJ1-4	TRBV7-4	CASSSSVAGKVEKLFF
TRBJ2-7	TRBV5-1	CASSLAGRSSYEQYF
TRBJ1-2	TRBV5-5	CASSLAQTGALYYTF
TRBJ1-3	TRBV7-8	CASSSRTGEDGNTIYF
TRBJ2-1	TRBV28	CASSLAGVNNEQFF
TRBJ2-3	TRBV5-1	CASSLVRGGFDADTQYF
TRBJ1-1	TRBV19	CASSTSGDPGATAFF
TRBJ2-7	TRBV10-3	CATGQGAPGEQYF
TRBJ2-1	TRBV6-5	CASSWADTSYNEQFF
TRBJ2-7	TRBV4-3	CASSQDSGLAAYEQYF
TRBJ2-6	TRBV11-2	CASSLPEWGAGANVLTF
TRBJ2-7	TRBV20-1	CSAPQGASYEQYF
TRBJ1-1	TRBV7-9	CASSPVILNTEAFF
TRBJ2-1	TRBV27	CASSPGTSGRAQFF
TRBJ2-1	TRBV28	CASSESGAGYEQFF
TRBJ2-5	TRBV9	CASSGGGFQETQYF
TRBJ2-1	TRBV12-3/TRBV12-4	CASSPPGPVQFF
TRBJ2-7	TRBV4-1	CASSQAGLATYEQYF
TRBJ1-1	TRBV12-3/TRBV12-4	CASSLVGNTEAFF
TRBJ1-3	TRBV29-1	CSVEDPKTSLGNTIYF
TRBJ2-7	TRBV29-1	CSVEPSGSSYEQYF
TRBJ2-3	TRBV20-1	CSARDLRTSGNTDTQYF
TRBJ1-1	TRBV3-1	CASSSWTENTEAFF
TRBJ1-1	TRBV6-5	CASSYSMGWGNTEAFF
TRBJ2-2	TRBV29-1	CSVRGGGNTGELFF
TRBJ2-7	TRBV4-2	CASSQGTTYEQYF
TRBJ2-2	TRBV9	CASSVGEGPNTGELFF
TRBJ2-7	TRBV2	CASTNRDKKIYEQYF
TRBJ2-3	TRBV6-5	CASGDSGLGTDTQYF
TRBJ2-7	TRBV27	CASIGSNPEQYF
TRBJ2-7	TRBV20-1	CSAVTSGSGREQYF
TRBJ2-1	TRBV7-3	CASSLIPSGYNEQFF